The rows below give T cell receptor beta chains drawn from one sample of a study of blood T cell repertoires in COVID-19. Measured with immunoSEQ multiplex PCR; TCRdb has only the in-frame clones, and not every one. The data contain about 74,000 clones, 84% of them seen just once; the ten biggest clones take up about 10%. Material for sequencing was peripheral blood. Source of these receptors: a man aged 45 to 65 with active COVID-19. The CDR3 runs from the conserved cysteine through the conserved F or W. D genes are given only for firm matches. Clone size is given for some rows only: seen once, a few or many times, or a class if the clone is expanded.

>TRBV15|TRBD2|.|TRBJ2-1
CATSGRLAGGGNEQFF
TGTGCCACCAGCGGAAGACTAGCGGGCGGGGGGAATGAGCAGTTCTTC
>TRBV2|TRBD1|.|TRBJ2-4
CASSPDRGRIGIQYF
TGTGCCAGCAGCCCAGACAGGGGGCGCATCGGCATTCAGTACTTC
>TRBV6-5|TRBD2|.|TRBJ2-5
CASSLLRGDLETQYF
TGTGCCAGCAGTCTCCTTCGGGGGGACTTGGAGACCCAGTACTTC
>TRBV9|.|.|TRBJ1-2
CASSVDIGGVAGYTF
TGTGCCAGCAGCGTAGACATTGGCGGGGTCGCTGGCTACACCTTC
>TRBV12-5|.|medium-sized|TRBJ2-3
CASGGLDTQYF
TGTGCTAGTGGGGGCTTGGATACGCAGTATTTT
>TRBV6-6|.|.|TRBJ1-5
CASSPGQRYSNQPQHF
TGTGCCAGCAGTCCGGGACAAAGATATAGCAATCAGCCCCAGCATTTT
>TRBV25-1|TRBD2|.|TRBJ2-7
CASCLAGGHEQYF
TGTGCCAGCTGTCTAGCGGGAGGCCACGAGCAGTACTTC
>TRBV5-1|TRBD2|.|TRBJ2-2
CASSLELAGVGGELFF
TGCGCCAGCAGCTTGGAGCTAGCGGGAGTGGGCGGGGAGCTGTTTTTT
>TRBV19|.|.|TRBJ2-1
CASSMVAVPLYNEQFF
TGTGCCAGTAGTATGGTCGCCGTACCACTCTACAATGAGCAGTTCTTC
>TRBV6-5|.|few|TRBJ1-1
CASRPPGAITEAFF
TGTGCCAGCAGGCCCCCAGGGGCGATCACTGAAGCTTTCTTT
>TRBV1|.|.|TRBJ2-7
CTSSLPRGVGGYHEQYF
TGCACCAGCAGCCTGCCAAGGGGAGTTGGGGGGTACCACGAGCAGTACTTC
>TRBV30|.|.|TRBJ1-1
CAWSVKASNTEAFF
TGTGCCTGGAGTGTAAAAGCCTCGAACACTGAAGCTTTCTTT
>TRBV28|.|.|TRBJ2-1
CASSLQYNEQFF
TGTGCCAGCAGTTTACAGTACAATGAGCAGTTCTTC
>TRBV15|TRBD2|.|TRBJ2-3
CATSRGLTGGFTDTQYF
TGTGCCACCAGCAGGGGCCTGACGGGAGGGTTCACAGATACGCAGTATTTT
>TRBV5-1|TRBD2|.|TRBJ2-2
CASRPRLAGTGELFF
TGCGCCAGCAGGCCGAGACTAGCCGGGACCGGGGAGCTGTTTTTT
>TRBV2|.|.|TRBJ1-4
CASSEAKSAREKLFF
TGTGCCAGCAGTGAAGCAAAGAGTGCGAGGGAAAAACTGTTTTTT
>TRBV28|TRBD1|.|TRBJ2-3
CASSSLGQGWADTQYF
TGTGCCAGCAGTTCACTCGGACAGGGATGGGCAGATACGCAGTATTTT
>TRBV6-2/TRBV6-3|TRBD2|.|TRBJ2-7
CASSYPRGGLAWGEQYF
TGTGCCAGCAGTTACCCCCGCGGGGGACTAGCGTGGGGCGAGCAGTACTTC
>TRBV7-9|.|.|TRBJ1-5
CASSPQGSHQPQHF
TGTGCCAGCAGCCCACAGGGCAGCCATCAGCCCCAGCATTTT
>TRBV10-3|TRBD1|.|TRBJ1-1
CAISGDRDTEAFF
TGTGCCATCAGTGGGGACAGGGACACTGAAGCTTTCTTT
>TRBV2|TRBD1|once|TRBJ2-3
CASRRRTGGGDTQYF
TGTGCCAGCAGGCGGAGGACAGGGGGCGGGGATACGCAGTATTTT
>TRBV7-2|TRBD2|.|TRBJ2-4
CASRTSGGADIQYF
TGTGCCAGCAGGACTAGCGGGGGGGCGGACATTCAGTACTTC
>TRBV10-3|.|.|TRBJ2-1
CASGIPEDEQFF
TGTGCCTCCGGGATTCCAGAGGATGAGCAGTTCTTC
>TRBV7-9|TRBD2|.|TRBJ2-3
CASSLEAGGVDTQYF
TGTGCCAGCAGCTTAGAAGCGGGAGGGGTAGATACGCAGTATTTT
>TRBV14|.|.|TRBJ2-7
CASLGVPENEQYF
TGTGCCTCCTTGGGAGTCCCTGAAAACGAGCAGTACTTC
>TRBV7-8|.|.|TRBJ1-2
CASSPGAGGGYTF
TGTGCCAGCAGCCCCGGGGCTGGAGGGGGCTACACCTTC
>TRBV29-1|.|.|TRBJ2-3
CSVDRGTDTQYF
TGCAGCGTTGACAGGGGAACAGATACGCAGTATTTT
>TRBV21-1|.|.|TRBJ2-1
CASSARGRASYNEQFF
TGTGCCAGCAGCGCCCGTGGGAGGGCCTCGTACAATGAGCAGTTCTTC
>TRBV27|TRBD1|few|TRBJ1-2
CASRWTGSAGYTF
TGTGCCAGCCGATGGACAGGGAGTGCTGGCTACACCTTC
>TRBV2|TRBD1|.|TRBJ2-7
CASDRGSYEQYF
TGTGCCAGTGACAGGGGGAGCTACGAGCAGTACTTC
>TRBV19|.|.|TRBJ1-5
CASSIGAHDQPQHF
TGTGCCAGTAGTATAGGGGCGCATGATCAGCCCCAGCATTTT
>TRBV28|.|.|TRBJ1-4
CASSLRREKLFF
TGTGCCAGCAGTTTAAGGCGGGAAAAACTGTTTTTT
>TRBV2|.|once|TRBJ1-6
CASSGQGSYNSPLHF
TGTGCCAGCAGTGGGCAGGGGTCCTATAATTCACCCCTCCACTTT
>TRBV7-8|.|.|TRBJ2-4
CASSVQGRGAKNIQYF
TGTGCCAGCAGCGTGCAAGGAAGAGGGGCCAAAAACATTCAGTACTTC
>TRBV19|.|.|TRBJ1-5
CASSPKGSNQPQHF
TGTGCCAGTAGCCCAAAGGGGAGCAATCAGCCCCAGCATTTT
>TRBV5-1|.|.|TRBJ2-2
CASSPQRMNTGELFF
TGCGCCAGCAGCCCACAGAGAATGAACACCGGGGAGCTGTTTTTT
>TRBV6-5|.|.|TRBJ2-2
CASTGGLGTGELFF
TGTGCCAGCACAGGGGGGCTGGGCACCGGGGAGCTGTTTTTT
>TRBV27|.|few|TRBJ2-7
CASWGLNEQYF
TGTGCCAGCTGGGGGCTAAACGAGCAGTACTTC
>TRBV7-9|TRBD2|.|TRBJ2-7
CASSLPLLTSGKTYEQYF
TGTGCCAGCAGCTTACCCCTATTAACTAGCGGGAAGACCTACGAGCAGTACTTC
>TRBV27|TRBD1|.|TRBJ2-1
CASSFQGAWEQFF
TGTGCCAGCAGTTTTCAGGGGGCATGGGAGCAGTTCTTC
>TRBV2|.|.|TRBJ2-2
CASSVQGFTGELFF
TGTGCCAGCAGTGTGCAGGGCTTCACCGGGGAGCTGTTTTTT
>TRBV2|.|.|TRBJ2-7
CAGAEGGLYEQYF
TGTGCGGGCGCGGAAGGGGGTCTCTACGAGCAGTACTTC
>TRBV5-4|TRBD1|.|TRBJ1-6
CASSLPGGSNSPLHF
TGTGCCAGCAGCTTGCCAGGGGGCAGCAATTCACCCCTCCACTTT
>TRBV5-4|TRBD2|.|TRBJ2-7
CASSPGGLTYEQYF
TGTGCCAGCAGCCCCGGGGGGTTGACCTACGAGCAGTACTTC
>TRBV15|TRBD1|.|TRBJ1-4
CATSRRGRNEKLFF
TGTGCCACCAGCAGGAGGGGGCGTAATGAAAAACTGTTTTTT
>TRBV7-9|.|.|TRBJ2-3
CASSLAPGTDTQYF
TGTGCCAGCAGCTTAGCCCCAGGGACAGATACGCAGTATTTT
>TRBV2|.|.|TRBJ2-2
CASKNTNTGELFF
TGTGCCAGCAAAAACACGAACACCGGGGAGCTGTTTTTT
>TRBV12-3/TRBV12-4|.|.|TRBJ2-7
CASSFGGGYEQYF
TGTGCCAGCAGTTTCGGTGGAGGGTACGAGCAGTACTTC
>TRBV11-2|TRBD2|.|TRBJ2-3
CASSARGGTDTQYF
TGTGCCAGCAGCGCCCGGGGGGGCACAGATACGCAGTATTTT
>TRBV3-1/TRBV3-2|TRBD1|.|TRBJ2-5
CASSQEKTGVETQYF
TGTGCCAGCAGCCAAGAAAAGACAGGGGTAGAGACCCAGTACTTC
>TRBV4-3|.|few|TRBJ2-3
CASSQGPSTDTQYF
TGCGCCAGCAGCCAAGGTCCTAGCACAGATACGCAGTATTTT